This T cell receptor (beta chain) was recorded in a study of sequential checkpoint blockade in melanoma. Study-wide background: Randomization was 1:1 between first-line nivolumab→ipilimumab and ipilimumab→nivolumab. Each arm's sequence ended with maintenance nivolumab.

Trimming took off 0 bases at V and 6 bases at J, with 9 bases between the two ends. This CDR3 is built from 13 residues. Germline-derived CDR1 and CDR2 are SGHRS and YFSETQ. Treatment in this sample: randomized to nivolumab then ipilimumab (arm A) or the reverse (arm B). None of the patients previously received DNA-damaging chemotherapy. Live CD3+CD8+ CD19− CD56− cells were sorted from PBMCs. TCRdb's copy holds only in-frame clones and misses some; the assay was immunoSEQ multiplex PCR. The sample yields 17,000 or so clones, 80% seen once. This specimen consisted of CD8+ T cells sorted from blood (inferred from file names), obtained from a patient given nivolumab and ipilimumab in sequence. J is TRBJ1-2 and V is TRBV5-1; TRBD1 is a possible D gene (6 bases). The TCR was taken from a human donor with melanoma. CDR3 DNA sequence: TGCGCCAGCAGCTTGGGGGGGGGCGATGGCTACACCTTC. Amino acids: CASSLGGGDGYTF.